This T cell receptor beta chain was documented in a study of T cell responses to AZD1222 COVID-19 vaccine. This table comes from immunoSEQ multiplex PCR, and its TCRdb copy is limited to in-frame clones, with some not included. The sample carries roughly 97,000 clones, about 91% recorded once. The TCR sequence derives from an adult in good health. Sequenced here: peripheral blood, sampled on day 0 of AZD1222 vaccination.

CDR3 nucleotides: TGCGCCAGCAGCCAAGAATTTAGAGGGGGTATCACTGAAGCTTTCTTT. This translates into CASSQEFRGGITEAFF. The chain is built from TRBV4-1 and TRBJ1-1, with a possible D match to TRBD1 (6 bases). The CDR3 spans 16 residues. The germline gives CDR1 MGHRA, CDR2 YSYEKL. The V end was cut by 0 bases, the J end by 4 bases, with 15 bases between.